This T cell receptor beta chain was identified in a study of CD8 T cells in ankylosing spondylitis. Whole-study results and caveats: A TCR beta motif made of about 8 highly homologous variants seemed typical of ankylosing spondylitis blood. Some motif variants were previously reported in reactive arthritis synovial fluid and blood.

TCRdb used MiXCR to reprocess the 5' RACE reads, holding one entry per CDR3 protein. This table has about 90,000 distinct CDR3 sequences, around 30% appearing once. CDR3 length: 15 amino acids. V lost 0 bases, J lost 2 bases, and 10 bases lay in between. CDR1 is SGHRS and CDR2 is YFSETQ in the germline V gene. This clonotype was detected ten times or more. Its cognate antigen is unknown. The source is a male donor with ankylosing spondylitis or in good health (not recorded which). The V and J genes are TRBV5-1 and TRBJ2-3; no firm D call. What was sequenced was blood, either unsorted or a sorted T cell fraction (not recorded which). This CDR3 is CASSLAQQLTDTQYF. The CDR3 coding sequence is TGCGCCAGCAGCTTGGCTCAACAGCTCACAGATACGCAGTATTTT.